A selection of T cell receptor beta chains follows, all from one sample in a study of shared clonotypes between healthy human individuals. Data came from immunoSEQ multiplex PCR; TCRdb stores just in-frame clones and leaves some out. The sample has about 1,800,000 clones, about 95% seen once. Specimen: naive CD8+ T cells sorted from blood. These receptors came from a young man in good health. Each CDR3 is given without its conserved first and last residue. Each record gives: CDR3 protein, V gene, clone size, D gene. The D gene is left open where the match is weak. Rows give clone size only sometimes, using once, few, many, or a class for an expanded clone.

CDR3 protein: ASSLGGQYYEQY
V gene: TRBV5-1
clone size: .
D gene: .

CDR3 protein: ASSEALRGPGDEKLF
V gene: TRBV6-1
clone size: .
D gene: .

CDR3 protein: ASSEGLQSNQPQH
V gene: TRBV2
clone size: .
D gene: .

CDR3 protein: ASSDTGEAF
V gene: TRBV28
clone size: .
D gene: .

CDR3 protein: ASSRSIGLGTEAF
V gene: TRBV4-1
clone size: .
D gene: .

CDR3 protein: ASSQERLLAGTSTDTQY
V gene: TRBV4-3
clone size: .
D gene: .

CDR3 protein: ASSSIGNPYEQY
V gene: TRBV5-4
clone size: .
D gene: .

CDR3 protein: ASSASSTGISYEQY
V gene: TRBV9
clone size: .
D gene: .

CDR3 protein: ASSDGRSTEAF
V gene: TRBV6-5
clone size: .
D gene: .

CDR3 protein: ASSEMNTEAF
V gene: TRBV7-9
clone size: few
D gene: .

CDR3 protein: ASSFDRGINYGYT
V gene: TRBV6-5
clone size: .
D gene: TRBD1

CDR3 protein: ASSLTSGGELDEQF
V gene: TRBV27
clone size: once
D gene: TRBD2

CDR3 protein: ASSVGTGGQPQH
V gene: TRBV9
clone size: few
D gene: TRBD1

CDR3 protein: ASSPGTAAYEQY
V gene: TRBV2
clone size: .
D gene: .

CDR3 protein: ASSLGLRTGGPEAF
V gene: TRBV13
clone size: .
D gene: TRBD1

CDR3 protein: ASSAAGTAYNEQF
V gene: TRBV10-1
clone size: .
D gene: TRBD1